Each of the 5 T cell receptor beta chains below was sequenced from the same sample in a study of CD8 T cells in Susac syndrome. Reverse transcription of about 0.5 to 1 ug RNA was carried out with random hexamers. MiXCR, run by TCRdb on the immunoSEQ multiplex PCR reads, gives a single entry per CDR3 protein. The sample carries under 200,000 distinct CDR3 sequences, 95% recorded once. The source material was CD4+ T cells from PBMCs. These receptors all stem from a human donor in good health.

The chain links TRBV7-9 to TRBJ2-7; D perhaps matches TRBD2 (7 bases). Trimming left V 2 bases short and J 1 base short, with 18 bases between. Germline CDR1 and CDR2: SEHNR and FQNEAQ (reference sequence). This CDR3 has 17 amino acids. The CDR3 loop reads CASSLKGGEAESYEQYF. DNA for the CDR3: TGTGCCAGCAGCTTAAAAGGGGGGGAGGCGGAGTCCTACGAGCAGTACTTC.

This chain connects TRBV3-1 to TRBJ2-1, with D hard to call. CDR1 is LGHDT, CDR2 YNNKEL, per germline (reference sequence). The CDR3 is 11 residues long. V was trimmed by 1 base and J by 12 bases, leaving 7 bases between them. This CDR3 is CASSQVELQFF. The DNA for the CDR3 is TGTGCCAGCAGCCAAGTTGAACTGCAGTTCTTC.

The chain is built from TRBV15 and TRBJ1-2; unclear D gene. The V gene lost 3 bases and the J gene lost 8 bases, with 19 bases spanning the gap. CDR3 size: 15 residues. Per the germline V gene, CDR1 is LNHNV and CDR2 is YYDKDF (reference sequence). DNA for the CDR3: TGTGCCACCAGCAGGGACCGGCGCCAAGGGAGCGGCTACACCTTC. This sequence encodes CATSRDRRQGSGYTF.

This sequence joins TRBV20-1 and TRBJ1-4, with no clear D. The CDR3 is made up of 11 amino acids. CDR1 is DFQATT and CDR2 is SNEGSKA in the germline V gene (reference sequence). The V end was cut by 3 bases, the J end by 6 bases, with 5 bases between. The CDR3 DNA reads TGCAGTGCTAGGCTCGATGAAAAACTGTTTTTT. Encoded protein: CSARLDEKLFF.

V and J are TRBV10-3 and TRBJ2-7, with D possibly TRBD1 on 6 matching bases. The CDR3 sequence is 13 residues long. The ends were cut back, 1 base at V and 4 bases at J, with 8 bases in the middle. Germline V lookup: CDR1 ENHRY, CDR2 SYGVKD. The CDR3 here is CAISEFTGYEQYV. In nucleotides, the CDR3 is TGTGCCATCAGTGAGTTCACAGGGTACGAGCAGTACGTC.